These 30 T cell receptor beta chains came from one sample sequenced in a study of blood T cell repertoires in COVID-19. Assay: immunoSEQ multiplex PCR; the TCRdb copy retains only in-frame clones and omits some. The table has 150,000 to 200,000 clones, approximately 83% seen once; the top ten hold roughly 1.9%. Sequences were obtained from peripheral blood. The origin of the receptors is a woman aged 80 or over with acute or convalescent COVID-19.

CDR3: CASSWDSKRTGELFF. In DNA, the CDR3 is TGCGCCAGCAGCTGGGACAGCAAGAGGACCGGGGAGCTGTTTTTT. The chain uses TRBV5-1 and TRBJ2-2, with TRBD1 identical over 7 bases. The germline V gene has CDR1 SGHRS and CDR2 YFSETQ. This CDR3 region has 15 residues. After removal of 3 bases from V and 5 bases from J, the junction contained 7 bases not matched to a gene.

The chain carries TRBV20-1 and TRBJ2-3, with 10 bases matching TRBD2. The germline V gene encodes CDR1 DFQATT and CDR2 SNEGSKA (reference sequence). The CDR3 has 15 amino acids. Trimming at V came to 3 bases and at J to 6 bases, leaving 9 bases not matched to a gene. This CDR3 is CSASLLAGKMDTQYF. CDR3 coding DNA: TGCAGTGCTAGTTTACTAGCGGGGAAAATGGATACGCAGTATTTT.

This rearrangement joins TRBV28 to TRBJ1-2, with TRBD1 as a possible D gene (6 bases). This CDR3 comprises 15 residues. Trimming removed 2 bases from V and 1 base from J, with 11 bases in between. Germline V gene sequence: CDR1 MDHEN, CDR2 SYDVKM. CDR3 DNA sequence: TGTGCCAGCAGTTTACCAGGGGACAATAACTATGGCTACACCTTC. Its protein is CASSLPGDNNYGYTF.

The CDR3 sequence: CASSSRGEWGDKNIQYF. The CDR3, as DNA: TGTGCCAGCAGCTCCCGGGGGGAGTGGGGTGACAAAAACATTCAGTACTTC. The V and J genes are TRBV5-6 and TRBJ2-4, with 7 bases fitting TRBD2. The CDR3 totals 17 residues. V lost 3 bases and J lost 3; bases outside the gene matches: 12. Germline-derived CDR1 and CDR2 are SGHDT and YYEEEE.

The J gene is TRBJ2-5, the V gene TRBV7-2, with D possibly matching TRBD2 (8 bases). Deletions cut 5 bases from V and 2 bases from J, with 15 bases between. The CDR3 is made up of 15 amino acids. The V gene's germline CDR1 is SGHTA and CDR2 FQGNSA. The CDR3 nucleotides read TGTGCCAGCAGCCGGGAGGGGACAGAACAAGAGACCCAGTACTTC. Translation: CASSREGTEQETQYF.

The chain joins TRBV6-1 to TRBJ1-5; D uncertain. Trimming pared 3 bases from V and 5 bases from J, leaving 11 bases between. Germline V lookup: CDR1 MNHNS, CDR2 SASEGT. This CDR3 is 14 amino acids long. CDR3 in amino acids: CASSDHPVYQPQHF. CDR3 bases: TGTGCCAGCAGTGACCATCCAGTATATCAGCCCCAGCATTTT.

The chain combines TRBV12-3 or TRBV12-4 with TRBJ1-2; tentative D call: TRBD1 (5 bases). V was cut by 5 bases and J by 5 bases, with 12 bases left in between. The CDR3 totals 13 residues. The CDR3 DNA sequence: TGTGCCAGCAGTACCGACAGAGTGTATGGCTACACCTTC. The encoded protein is CASSTDRVYGYTF.

This clone was counted once. The CDR3 region is CASSLTGNNSPLHF. DNA for the CDR3: TGTGCCAGCTCACTGACAGGGAATAATTCACCCCTCCACTTT. The chain couples TRBV18 to TRBJ1-6; 7 nucleotides agree with TRBD1. CDR3 length: 14 residues. In germline, CDR1 is KGHSH, CDR2 LQKENI. Trimming cost V 4 bases and J 5 bases; bases outside gene matches: 2.

The chain has TRBV5-5 and TRBJ2-3; TRBD1 aligns across 8 bases. CDR1 is SGHKS, CDR2 YYEKEE, per germline (reference sequence). The CDR3 extends over 15 amino acids. V lost 5 bases, J lost 3 bases, and 8 bases stayed unmatched. For the CDR3, the DNA is TGTGCCAGCAGGAGGACAGGGTCGGAGACAGATACGCAGTATTTT. Encoded protein: CASRRTGSETDTQYF. Together with reference TRBV5-5 and TRBJ2-3, the CDR3 gives the full variable domain: DAGVTQSPTHLIKTRGQQVTLRCSPISGHKSVSWYQQVLGQGPQFIFQYYEKEERGRGNFPDRFSARQFPNYSSELNVNALLLGDSALYLCASRRTGSETDTQYFGPGTRLTVL.

The chain couples TRBV27 to TRBJ2-7, with 7 bases that match TRBD1. The CDR3 is 14 residues long. V dropped 6 bases and J dropped 4; count of bases not matched to a gene: 9. Germline V gives CDR1 MNHEY, CDR2 SMNVEV (reference sequence). DNA for the CDR3: TGTGCCAGCAGAAGGGACAGAGGGCCATACGAGCAGTACTTC. This gives the protein CASRRDRGPYEQYF.

This chain joins TRBV18 and TRBJ2-3; 10 nucleotides align to TRBD1. CDR1 KGHSH and CDR2 LQKENI come from the germline V gene. Germline trimming cut 0 bases from V and 4 bases from J; bases unmatched to any gene: 1. This CDR3 contains 15 residues. CDR3 loop: CASSPPDRGADTQYF. For the CDR3, the DNA is TGTGCCAGCTCACCACCGGACAGGGGGGCAGATACGCAGTATTTT.

The chain is built from TRBV19 and TRBJ1-5; 8 bases map to TRBD1. Germline CDR1 LNHDA, CDR2 SQIVND (reference sequence). The CDR3 sequence is 14 residues long. Germline trimming cut 5 bases from V and 3 bases from J; bases unmatched to any gene: 3. DNA for the CDR3: TGTGCCAGTAGTCGGGGACAGGTCAATCAGCCCCAGCATTTT. It specifies CASSRGQVNQPQHF.

The chain links TRBV29-1 to TRBJ1-6; 12 bases match TRBD1. Germline CDR1 SQVTM, CDR2 ANQGSEA. The CDR3 has 13 residues. After removal of 6 bases from V and 9 bases from J, the junction contained 3 bases not matched to a gene. CDR3 nucleotide sequence: TGCAGCGTAGGGACAGGGGGCGGTTCACCCCTCCACTTT. It encodes CSVGTGGGSPLHF.

The chain carries TRBV21-1 and TRBJ2-1; the table's D call of TRBD1 was not tested on the DNA. TRBV21-1 is listed as a pseudogene. CDR3 length equals 13 residues. The chain's CDR3 is CASSYNRPMEQFF. Here the CDR3 DNA reads TGTGCCAGCAGCTACAACAGGCCCATGGAGCAGTTCTTC.

This clone was recorded a few times. V gene TRBV11-2 combines with J gene TRBJ2-1; 7 positions agree with TRBD2. V trimming: 5 bases; J trimming: 8 bases; junction bases outside the gene matches: 3. This CDR3 region has 12 residues. Germline lookup yields CDR1 SGHAT and CDR2 FQNNGV. The CDR3 reads CASSPSGDEQFF. CDR3 bases: TGTGCCAGCAGCCCCAGCGGGGATGAGCAGTTCTTC.

V and J are TRBV7-9 and TRBJ2-3; 10 nucleotides agree with TRBD2. CDR3 length equals 15 residues. Germline assignment: CDR1 SEHNR and CDR2 FQNEAQ (reference sequence). The ends lost 3 bases at V and 0 bases at J; junction bases unmatched: 0. CDR3 sequence: CASSLTSGSTDTQYF. CDR3 DNA sequence: TGTGCCAGCAGCTTGACTAGCGGGAGCACAGATACGCAGTATTTT.

A remark on this clone: The junction departs from the called germline gene at one end, perhaps through a read error. The V gene is TRBV2, the J gene TRBJ2-3, with D perhaps matching TRBD1 or TRBD2 (5 bases each). The CDR3 is 13 residues long. From germline, CDR1 is SNHLY and CDR2 FYNNEI. CDR3 nucleotides: TGTGCCGGCAGGGAGCGGCGCACAGATACGCAGTATTTT. Amino acid sequence: CAGRERRTDTQYF.

The V and J genes are TRBV28 and TRBJ2-7; weak D call: TRBD1 (5 bases). CDR1 MDHEN and CDR2 SYDVKM come from the germline V gene. The V and J ends lost 6 bases and 6 bases respectively, with 9 bases between them. This CDR3 comprises 11 residues. This chain's CDR3 is CASRGRVEQYF. DNA of the CDR3: TGTGCCAGCAGGGGCAGGGTCGAGCAGTACTTC.

V is TRBV15 and J is TRBJ2-2; no reliable D call. CDR1 and CDR2 from the germline V gene are LNHNV and YYDKDF (reference sequence). The CDR3 has 15 amino acids. Trimming removed 0 bases at V and 7 bases at J, with 12 bases between. The CDR3 bases are TGTGCCACCAGCAGAGATCTGGCTTTATACGGGGAGCTGTTTTTT. Amino acids: CATSRDLALYGELFF. Full variable domain (outside the CDR3, taken from reference TRBV15 and TRBJ2-2): DAMVIQNPRYQVTQFGKPVTLSCSQTLNHNVMYWYQQKSSQAPKLLFHYYDKDFNNEADTPDNFQSRRPNTSFCFLDIRSPGLGDTAMYLCATSRDLALYGELFFGEGSRLTVL.

The V call is TRBV29-1, the J call TRBJ2-7; 7 bases fit TRBD2. The ends lost 6 bases at V and 2 bases at J; junction bases unmatched: 7. From germline, CDR1 is SQVTM and CDR2 ANQGSEA. The CDR3 sequence is 13 residues long. The CDR3 sequence: CSVGAGGTYEQYF. CDR3 coding DNA: TGCAGCGTCGGGGCCGGGGGGACCTACGAGCAGTACTTC.

The chain combines TRBV6-6 with TRBJ1-5; perhaps TRBD1 as D (6 bases). V lost 3 bases, J lost 0 bases, and 9 bases lay in between. The CDR3 runs to 15 residues. Germline loops: CDR1 MNHNY, CDR2 SVGAGI (reference sequence). CDR3 residues: CASSYARGSNQPQHF. CDR3 bases: TGTGCCAGCAGTTATGCCAGGGGTAGCAATCAGCCCCAGCATTTT.

The rearrangement joins TRBV6-5 to TRBJ1-6; D ambiguous. Germline V gene sequence: CDR1 MNHEY, CDR2 SVGAGI. The CDR3 sequence is 14 residues long. Trimming cost V 2 bases and J 5 bases, with 7 bases left between them. The DNA for the CDR3 is TGTGCCAGCAGTTACCTGGGAGATAATTCACCCCTCCACTTT. Protein: CASSYLGDNSPLHF.

This chain joins TRBV7-8 and TRBJ1-2, with TRBD1 matching 9 bases. The V gene's germline CDR1 is SGHVS and CDR2 FQNEAQ. V was clipped by 5 bases and J by 7 bases; unmatched bases: 14. This CDR3 contains 16 residues. The CDR3 loop is CASSALRQGVGGGYTF. The CDR3 coding sequence is TGTGCCAGCAGCGCCCTCCGACAGGGGGTAGGCGGTGGCTACACCTTC. Variable domain in full (rest from reference TRBV7-8 and TRBJ1-2): GAGVSQSPRYKVAKRGQDVALRCDPISGHVSLFWYQQALGQGPEFLTYFQNEAQLDKSGLPSDRFFAERPEGSVSTLKIQRTQQEDSAVYLCASSALRQGVGGGYTFGSGTRLTVV.

The rearrangement joins TRBV5-4 to TRBJ2-3; no firm D call. Trimming pared 5 bases from V and 6 bases from J, leaving 13 bases between. Germline CDR1 and CDR2: SGHNT and YYREEE (reference sequence). This CDR3 is built from 13 residues. The CDR3 coding sequence is TGTGCCAGCAGACAAGACCCAGGCGATACGCAGTATTTT. Its protein product is CASRQDPGDTQYF.

The chain has TRBV29-1 and TRBJ2-2; no clear D gene. Germline V lookup: CDR1 SQVTM, CDR2 ANQGSEA. Trimming pared 7 bases from V and 1 base from J, leaving 13 bases between. This CDR3 spans 14 amino acids. CDR3 bases: TGCAGCGCCTCGCGCTCTGGGAACACCGGGGAGCTGTTTTTT. It encodes CSASRSGNTGELFF.

The CDR3 is CASGQGNYGYTF. DNA for the CDR3: TGTGCCAGCGGACAGGGGAACTATGGCTACACCTTC. This sequence joins TRBV9 and TRBJ1-2; 9 bases line up with TRBD1. Looked up from germline, CDR1 is SGDLS and CDR2 is YYNGEE. Germline trimming cut 7 bases from V and 2 bases from J; bases unmatched to any gene: 0. The CDR3 runs 12 residues.

This clone has more than one count but fewer than ten. The CDR3 DNA reads TGCGCCAGCAGCCTCTTCGGTGAGGGTTGGAATTCACCCCTCCACTTT. This gives the protein CASSLFGEGWNSPLHF. This chain connects TRBV4-3 to TRBJ1-6; D is uncertain. CDR1 is LGHNA and CDR2 is YSLEER in the germline V gene. The CDR3 totals 16 residues. V was cut by 4 bases and J by 7 bases, with 17 bases left in between.

The DNA for the CDR3 is TGTGCCACCAGTGACCCCAGGGGGCAGGCAGATACGCAGTATTTT. Protein: CATSDPRGQADTQYF. The rearrangement uses TRBV24-1 and TRBJ2-3; 8 bases map to TRBD1. The ends lost 4 bases at V and 4 bases at J; junction bases unmatched: 6. From germline, CDR1 is KGHDR and CDR2 SFDVKD. The CDR3 consists of 15 residues.

The chain has TRBV28 and TRBJ1-2; TRBD1 matches 11 bases. This CDR3 contains 15 residues. Germline V gene lookup returns CDR1 MDHEN and CDR2 SYDVKM. The ends lost 3 bases at V and 8 bases at J; junction bases unmatched: 8. CDR3 sequence: CASSFGQGAFGGYTF. CDR3 sequence (DNA): TGTGCCAGCAGTTTCGGACAGGGGGCGTTTGGAGGCTACACCTTC.

The genes are TRBV6-2 or TRBV6-3 and TRBJ2-7, with TRBD2 as a possible D gene (6 bases). The V end lost 6 bases, the J end lost 0 bases, and 12 bases lay between the germline ends. The CDR3 spans 14 residues. Germline CDR1 is MNHEY and CDR2 is SVGEGT. This chain's CDR3 is CASSPGTYSYEQYF. DNA of the CDR3: TGTGCCAGCAGCCCGGGGACTTACTCCTACGAGCAGTACTTC.